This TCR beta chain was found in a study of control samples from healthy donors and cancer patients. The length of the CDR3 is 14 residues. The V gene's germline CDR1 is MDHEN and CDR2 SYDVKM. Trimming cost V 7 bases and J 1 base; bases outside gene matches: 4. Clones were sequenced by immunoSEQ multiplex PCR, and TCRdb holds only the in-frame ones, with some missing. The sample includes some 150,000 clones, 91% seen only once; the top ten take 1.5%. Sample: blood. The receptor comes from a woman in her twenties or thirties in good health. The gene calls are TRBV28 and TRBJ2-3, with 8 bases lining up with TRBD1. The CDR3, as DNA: TGTGCCAGCACCCTGACAGGGGGCACAGATACGCAGTATTTT. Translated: CASTLTGGTDTQYF.